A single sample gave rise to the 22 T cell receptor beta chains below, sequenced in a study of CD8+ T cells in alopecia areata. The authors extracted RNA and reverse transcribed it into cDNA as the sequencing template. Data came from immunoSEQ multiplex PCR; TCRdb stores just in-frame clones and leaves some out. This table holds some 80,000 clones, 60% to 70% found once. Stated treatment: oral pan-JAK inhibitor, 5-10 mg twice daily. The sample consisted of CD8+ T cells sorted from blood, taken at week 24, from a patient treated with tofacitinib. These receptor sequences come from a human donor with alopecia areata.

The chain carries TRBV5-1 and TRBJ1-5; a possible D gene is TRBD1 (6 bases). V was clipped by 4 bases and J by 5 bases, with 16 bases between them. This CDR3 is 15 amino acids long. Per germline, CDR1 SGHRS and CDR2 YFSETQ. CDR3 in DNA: TGCGCCAGCAGCCCAGGGGTGAGAGGAGATCAGCCCCAGCATTTT. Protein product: CASSPGVRGDQPQHF.

The DNA for the CDR3 is TGCGCCAGCAGCCCGGCGGGCCTCTTGAACACTGAAGCTTTCTTT. The encoded protein is CASSPAGLLNTEAFF. V gene TRBV4-3 combines with J gene TRBJ1-1; D is uncertain. V was trimmed by 4 bases and J by 0 bases, leaving 12 bases between them. The CDR3 consists of 15 residues. CDR1 LGHNA and CDR2 YSLEER come from the germline V gene.

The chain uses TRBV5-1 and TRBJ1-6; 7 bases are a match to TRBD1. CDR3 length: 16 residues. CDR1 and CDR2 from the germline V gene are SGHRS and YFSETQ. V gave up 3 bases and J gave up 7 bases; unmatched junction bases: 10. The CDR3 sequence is CASSSVPPDRNSPLHF. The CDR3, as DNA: TGCGCCAGCAGCTCAGTTCCTCCGGACAGGAATTCACCCCTCCACTTT.

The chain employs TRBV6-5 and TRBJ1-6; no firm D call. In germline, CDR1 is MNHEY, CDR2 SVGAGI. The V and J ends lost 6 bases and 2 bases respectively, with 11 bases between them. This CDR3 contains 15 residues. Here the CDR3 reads CASRQTSTYNSPLHF. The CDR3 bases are TGTGCCAGCAGACAGACTTCAACCTATAATTCACCCCTCCACTTT.

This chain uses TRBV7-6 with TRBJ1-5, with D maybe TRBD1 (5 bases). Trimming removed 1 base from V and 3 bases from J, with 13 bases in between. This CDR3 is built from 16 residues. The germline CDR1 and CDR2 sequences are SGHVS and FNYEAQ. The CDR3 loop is CASSLEVGGPNQPQHF. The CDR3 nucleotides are TGTGCCAGCAGCTTAGAGGTCGGGGGTCCCAATCAGCCCCAGCATTTT.

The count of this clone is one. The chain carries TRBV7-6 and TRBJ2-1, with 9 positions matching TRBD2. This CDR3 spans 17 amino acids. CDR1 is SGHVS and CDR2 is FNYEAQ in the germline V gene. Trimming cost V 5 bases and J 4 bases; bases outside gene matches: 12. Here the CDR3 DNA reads TGTGCCAGCAGCCTCCGGGGATCTAGCGGGGCTTACAATGAGCAGTTCTTC. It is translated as CASSLRGSSGAYNEQFF. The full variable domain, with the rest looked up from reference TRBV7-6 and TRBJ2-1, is GAGVSQSPRYKVTKRGQDVALRCDPISGHVSLYWYRQALGQGPEFLTYFNYEAQQDKSGLPNDRFSAERPEGSISTLTIQRTEQRDSAMYRCASSLRGSSGAYNEQFFGPGTRLTVL.

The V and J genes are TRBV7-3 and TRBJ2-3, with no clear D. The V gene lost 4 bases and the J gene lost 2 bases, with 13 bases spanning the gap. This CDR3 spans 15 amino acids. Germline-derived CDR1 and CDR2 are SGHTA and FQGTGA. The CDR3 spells CASSSSIGDTDTQYF. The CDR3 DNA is TGTGCCAGCAGCTCCTCTATTGGGGACACAGATACGCAGTATTTT.

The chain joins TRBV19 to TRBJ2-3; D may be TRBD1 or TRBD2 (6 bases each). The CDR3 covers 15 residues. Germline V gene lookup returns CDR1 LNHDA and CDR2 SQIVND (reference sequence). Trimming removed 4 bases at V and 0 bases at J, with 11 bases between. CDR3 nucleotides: TGTGCCAGTAGTACGAGGGGGGTGAGCACAGATACGCAGTATTTT. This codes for CASSTRGVSTDTQYF.

The CDR3 region has the DNA TGTGCCAGCAGCTCCGGAGAGACTAGCGGGGGGGCGTACTTC. Encoded protein: CASSSGETSGGAYF. The V and J genes are TRBV7-9 and TRBJ2-5; TRBD2 aligns across 14 bases. The J segment lost 13 bases and the V segment lost 4 bases, leaving 8 bases of the junction unmatched. This CDR3 has 14 amino acids. Germline CDR1 reads SEHNR; CDR2 reads FQNEAQ (reference sequence). Full variable domain (rest looked up from reference TRBV7-9 and TRBJ2-5): DTGVSQNPRHKITKRGQNVTFRCDPISEHNRLYWYRQTLGQGPEFLTYFQNEAQLEKSRLLSDRFSAERPKGSFSTLEIQRTEQGDSAMYLCASSSGETSGGAYFGPGTRLLVL.

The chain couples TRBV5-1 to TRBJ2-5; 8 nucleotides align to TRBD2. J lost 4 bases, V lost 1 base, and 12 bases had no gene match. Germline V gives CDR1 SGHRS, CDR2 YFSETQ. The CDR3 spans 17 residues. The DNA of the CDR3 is TGCGCCAGCAGCTTGTCACTAGCGGCTGACTCAGGAGAGACCCAGTACTTC. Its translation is CASSLSLAADSGETQYF. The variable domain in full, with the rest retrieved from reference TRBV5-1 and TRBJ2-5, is KAGVTQTPRYLIKTRGQQVTLSCSPISGHRSVSWYQQTPGQGLQFLFEYFSETQRNKGNFPGRFSGRQFSNSRSEMNVSTLELGDSALYLCASSLSLAADSGETQYFGPGTRLLVL.

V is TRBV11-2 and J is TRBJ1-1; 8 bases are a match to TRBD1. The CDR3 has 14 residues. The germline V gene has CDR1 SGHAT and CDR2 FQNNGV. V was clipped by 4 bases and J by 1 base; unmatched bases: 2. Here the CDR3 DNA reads TGTGCCAGCAGCTCAGGGGGCTGGAACACTGAAGCTTTCTTT. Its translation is CASSSGGWNTEAFF.

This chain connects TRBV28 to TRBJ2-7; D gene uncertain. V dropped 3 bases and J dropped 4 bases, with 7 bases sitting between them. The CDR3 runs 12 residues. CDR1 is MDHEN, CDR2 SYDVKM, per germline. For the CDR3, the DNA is TGTGCCAGCAGTTTCGACACTTACGAGCAGTACTTC. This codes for CASSFDTYEQYF.

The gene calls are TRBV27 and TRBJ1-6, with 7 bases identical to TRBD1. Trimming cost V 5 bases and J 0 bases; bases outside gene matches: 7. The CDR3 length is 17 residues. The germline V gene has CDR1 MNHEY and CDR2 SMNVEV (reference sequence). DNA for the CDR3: TGTGCCAGCAGTACACGACAGGGTTCCTCCTATAATTCACCCCTCCACTTT. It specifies CASSTRQGSSYNSPLHF.

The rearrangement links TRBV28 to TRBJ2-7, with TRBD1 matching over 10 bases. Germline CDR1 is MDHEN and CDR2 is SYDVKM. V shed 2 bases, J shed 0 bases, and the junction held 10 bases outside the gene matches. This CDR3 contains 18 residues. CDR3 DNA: TGTGCCAGCAGTTTAAGGGCAATGGGACAGGGGTTCTCCTACGAGCAGTACTTC. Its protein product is CASSLRAMGQGFSYEQYF.

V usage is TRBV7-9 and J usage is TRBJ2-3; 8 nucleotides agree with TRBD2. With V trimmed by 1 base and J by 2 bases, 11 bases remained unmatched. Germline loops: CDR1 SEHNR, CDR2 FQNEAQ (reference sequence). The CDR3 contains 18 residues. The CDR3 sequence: CASSLGRGGQTHTDTQYF. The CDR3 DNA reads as TGTGCCAGCAGCTTAGGCCGGGGGGGCCAGACTCACACAGATACGCAGTATTTT.

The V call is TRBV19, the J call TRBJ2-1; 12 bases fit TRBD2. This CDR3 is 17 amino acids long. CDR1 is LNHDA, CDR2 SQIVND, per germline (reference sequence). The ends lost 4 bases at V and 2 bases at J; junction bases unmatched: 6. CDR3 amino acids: CASSTLWTSGAYNEQFF. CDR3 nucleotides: TGTGCCAGTAGTACCCTTTGGACTAGCGGGGCCTACAATGAGCAGTTCTTC.

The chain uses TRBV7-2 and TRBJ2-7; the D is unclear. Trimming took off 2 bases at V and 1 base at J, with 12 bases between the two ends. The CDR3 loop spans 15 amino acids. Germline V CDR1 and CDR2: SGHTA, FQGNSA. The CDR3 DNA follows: TGTGCCAGCAGCTTATTGGGCGCCGGGTCCTACGAGCAGTACTTC. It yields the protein CASSLLGAGSYEQYF.

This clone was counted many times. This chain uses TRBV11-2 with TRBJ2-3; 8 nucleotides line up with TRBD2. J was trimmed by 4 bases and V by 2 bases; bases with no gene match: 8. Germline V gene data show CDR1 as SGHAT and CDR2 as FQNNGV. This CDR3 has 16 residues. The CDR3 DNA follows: TGTGCCAGCAGCTTATTCGGTAGCGGGGCAGCAGATACGCAGTATTTT. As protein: CASSLFGSGAADTQYF.

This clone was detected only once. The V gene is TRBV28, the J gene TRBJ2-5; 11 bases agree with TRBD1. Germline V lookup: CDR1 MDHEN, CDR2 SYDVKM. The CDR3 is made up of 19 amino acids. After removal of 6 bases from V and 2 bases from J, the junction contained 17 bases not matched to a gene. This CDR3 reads CASRPTVGGGDRGQETQYF. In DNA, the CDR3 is TGTGCCAGCAGACCGACAGTCGGGGGAGGGGACAGGGGGCAAGAGACCCAGTACTTC.

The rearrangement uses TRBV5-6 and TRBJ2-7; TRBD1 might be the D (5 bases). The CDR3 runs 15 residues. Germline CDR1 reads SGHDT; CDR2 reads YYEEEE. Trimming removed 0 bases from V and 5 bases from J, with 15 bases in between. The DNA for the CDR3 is TGTGCCAGCAGCTTGGTAGGTTCAGGGTTCAACGAGCAGTACTTC. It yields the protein CASSLVGSGFNEQYF.

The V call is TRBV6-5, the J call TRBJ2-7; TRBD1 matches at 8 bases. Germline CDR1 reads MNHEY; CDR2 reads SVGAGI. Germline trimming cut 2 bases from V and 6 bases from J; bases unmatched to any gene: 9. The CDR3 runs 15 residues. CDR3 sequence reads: CASSYRWTGSSEQYF. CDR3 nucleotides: TGTGCCAGCAGTTACAGGTGGACAGGGAGTAGCGAGCAGTACTTC.

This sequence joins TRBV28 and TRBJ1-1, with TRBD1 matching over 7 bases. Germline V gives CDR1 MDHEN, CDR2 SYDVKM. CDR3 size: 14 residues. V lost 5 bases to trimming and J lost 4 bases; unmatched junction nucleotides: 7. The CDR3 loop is CASSKVQGITEAFF. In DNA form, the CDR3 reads TGTGCCAGCAGTAAGGTACAGGGGATCACTGAAGCTTTCTTT.